This T cell receptor (beta chain) was observed in a study of technical replicates of blood from a few donors. The repertoire was sequenced with immunoSEQ multiplex PCR; TCRdb's copy has only in-frame clones and lacks some. The sample has more than 70,000 clones, approximately 97% seen once. Germline V gene lookup returns CDR1 MDHEN and CDR2 SYDVKM. V lost 7 bases to trimming and J lost 6 bases; unmatched junction nucleotides: 13. The CDR3 covers 16 residues. Sequences were obtained from T cells isolated from PBMCs. The clonotype originates from a human donor in good health. This chain uses TRBV28 with TRBJ2-1; 9 bases map to TRBD2. The CDR3 coding sequence is TGTGCCAGCATTAGTCCAAGTAGCGGGAGCCGCAATGAGCAGTTCTTC. This translates into CASISPSSGSRNEQFF.